This TCR beta chain was identified in a study of Ad26.COV2.S vaccination and SARS-CoV-2 variants. Study context: Once or twice, 56 days apart, Ad26.COV2.S was delivered intramuscularly.

The ends lost 3 bases at V and 3 bases at J; junction bases unmatched: 7. Germline CDR1 is LNHDA and CDR2 is SQIVND (reference sequence). The CDR3 totals 15 residues. Libraries were prepared by immunoSEQ multiplex PCR; TCRdb keeps only in-frame clonotypes and omits some of them. The table lists approximately 360,000 clones, roughly 85% of them singletons. Sample treatment: about 20 received Ad26.COV2.S at low or high dose, single or two shots; about 5 received placebo; per-sample allocation not given. After the first vaccine or placebo injection, samples were drawn on day 63. This TCR came from a person aged 18 to 65 who received the Ad26.COV2.S COVID-19 vaccine or a placebo. Sequenced here: peripheral blood, sampled in a trial of Ad26.COV2.S vaccine versus placebo. The chain is built from TRBV19 and TRBJ1-2, with 7 nucleotides matching TRBD1. CDR3 sequence (DNA): TGTGCCAGTAGTATCCTGGCAGGGGGTCACTATGGCTACACCTTC. It encodes CASSILAGGHYGYTF.